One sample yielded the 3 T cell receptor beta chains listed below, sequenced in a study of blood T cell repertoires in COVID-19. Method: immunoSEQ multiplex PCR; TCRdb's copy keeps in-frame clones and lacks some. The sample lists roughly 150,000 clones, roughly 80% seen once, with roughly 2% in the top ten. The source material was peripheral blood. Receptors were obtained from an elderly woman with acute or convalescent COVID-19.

The chain's CDR3 is CSVGRPGGGDTEAFF. CDR3 coding DNA: TGCAGCGTTGGGAGGCCGGGTGGAGGGGACACTGAAGCTTTCTTT. The chain uses TRBV29-1 and TRBJ1-1, with D possibly TRBD1 on 5 matching bases. The V gene lost 4 bases and the J gene lost 3 bases, with 18 bases spanning the gap. Germline V lookup: CDR1 SQVTM, CDR2 ANQGSEA. The CDR3 covers 15 residues.

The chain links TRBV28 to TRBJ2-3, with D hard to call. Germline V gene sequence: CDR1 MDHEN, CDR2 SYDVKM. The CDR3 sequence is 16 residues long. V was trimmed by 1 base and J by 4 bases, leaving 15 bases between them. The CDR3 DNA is TGTGCCAGCAGTTTATCGGGTATCGCCCTACCAGATACGCAGTATTTT. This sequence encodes CASSLSGIALPDTQYF. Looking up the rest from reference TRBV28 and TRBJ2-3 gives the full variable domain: DVKVTQSSRYLVKRTGEKVFLECVQDMDHENMFWYRQDPGLGLRLIYFSYDVKMKEKGDIPEGYSVSREKKERFSLILESASTNQTSMYLCASSLSGIALPDTQYFGPGTRLTVL.

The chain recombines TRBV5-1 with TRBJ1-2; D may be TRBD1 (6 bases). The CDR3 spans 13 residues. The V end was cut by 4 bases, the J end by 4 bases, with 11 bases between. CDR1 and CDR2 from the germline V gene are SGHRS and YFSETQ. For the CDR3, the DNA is TGCGCCAGCAGCCAGGACAGTGCCTATGGCTACACCTTC. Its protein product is CASSQDSAYGYTF.